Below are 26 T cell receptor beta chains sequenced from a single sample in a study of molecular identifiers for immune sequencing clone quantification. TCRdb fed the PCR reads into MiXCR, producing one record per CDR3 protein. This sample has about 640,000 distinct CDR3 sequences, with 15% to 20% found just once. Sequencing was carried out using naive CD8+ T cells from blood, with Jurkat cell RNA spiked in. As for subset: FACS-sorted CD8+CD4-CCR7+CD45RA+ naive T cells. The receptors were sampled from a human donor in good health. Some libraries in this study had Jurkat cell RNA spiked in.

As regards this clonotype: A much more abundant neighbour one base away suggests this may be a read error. The DNA of the CDR3 is TGTGCCAGCAGCTTAATTACTAGTAGAGGGACCCAGTACTTC. Encoded protein: CASSLITSRGTQYF. The chain is built from TRBV13 and TRBJ2-5, with D possibly matching TRBD2 (5 bases). The V end was cut by 2 bases, the J end by 7 bases, with 14 bases between. Germline V CDR1 and CDR2: PRHDT, FYEKMQ (reference sequence). This CDR3 has 14 residues.

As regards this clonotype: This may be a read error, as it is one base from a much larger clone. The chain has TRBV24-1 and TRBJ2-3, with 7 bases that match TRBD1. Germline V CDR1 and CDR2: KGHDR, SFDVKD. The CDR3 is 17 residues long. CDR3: CATCDYGRQGITDTQYF. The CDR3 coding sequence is TGTGCCACCTGTGACTACGGCCGACAGGGAATCACAGATACGCAGTATTTT.

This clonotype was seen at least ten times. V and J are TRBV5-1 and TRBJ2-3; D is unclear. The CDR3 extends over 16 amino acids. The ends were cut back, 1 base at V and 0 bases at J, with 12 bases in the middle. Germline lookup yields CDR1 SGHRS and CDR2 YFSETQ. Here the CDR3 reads CASSLIQLASTDTQYF. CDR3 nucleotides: TGCGCCAGCAGCTTGATCCAGCTCGCTAGCACAGATACGCAGTATTTT.

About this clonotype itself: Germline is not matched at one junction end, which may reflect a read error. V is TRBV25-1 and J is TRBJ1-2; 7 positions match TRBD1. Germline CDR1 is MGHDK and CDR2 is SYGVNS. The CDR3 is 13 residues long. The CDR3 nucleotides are TGTGCCAGCAGTGGACAGGGCAACTATGGCTACGCCTTC. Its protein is CASSGQGNYGYAF.

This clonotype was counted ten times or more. CDR3 DNA: TGTGCCAGCAGTTTCTTATTGGCAGGGCTTGCTGGGGCCAACGTCCTGACTTTC. The encoded protein is CASSFLLAGLAGANVLTF. The chain is built from TRBV12-3 or TRBV12-4 and TRBJ2-6, with D possibly TRBD1 on 5 matching bases. CDR3 size: 18 residues. Trimming took off 3 bases at V and 2 bases at J, with 17 bases between the two ends.

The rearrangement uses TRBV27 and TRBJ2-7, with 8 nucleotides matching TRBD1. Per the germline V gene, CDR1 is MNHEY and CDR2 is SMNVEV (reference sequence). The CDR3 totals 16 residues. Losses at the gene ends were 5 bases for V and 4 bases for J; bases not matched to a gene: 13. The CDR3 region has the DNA TGTGCCAGCAGTCCTCACCCCGGGACAGGAGAATACGAGCAGTACTTC. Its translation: CASSPHPGTGEYEQYF.

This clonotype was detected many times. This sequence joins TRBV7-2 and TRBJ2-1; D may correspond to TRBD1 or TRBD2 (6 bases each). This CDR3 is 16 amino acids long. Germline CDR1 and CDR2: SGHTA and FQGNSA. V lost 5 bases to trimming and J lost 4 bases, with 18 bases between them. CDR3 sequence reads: CASSPPEGGEYNEQFF. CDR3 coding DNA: TGTGCCAGCAGCCCCCCTGAGGGGGGCGAGTACAATGAGCAGTTCTTC. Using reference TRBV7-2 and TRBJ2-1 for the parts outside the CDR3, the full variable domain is GAGVSQSPSNKVTEKGKDVELRCDPISGHTALYWYRQSLGQGLEFLIYFQGNSAPDKSGLPSDRFSAERTGGSVSTLTIQRTQQEDSAVYLCASSPPEGGEYNEQFFGPGTRLTVL.

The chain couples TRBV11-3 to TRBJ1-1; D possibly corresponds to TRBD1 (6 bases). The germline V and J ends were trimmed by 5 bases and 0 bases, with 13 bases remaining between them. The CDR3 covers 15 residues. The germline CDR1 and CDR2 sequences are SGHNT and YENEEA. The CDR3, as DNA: TGTGCCAGCAGCGAAGGGGGACAAATGAACACTGAAGCTTTCTTT. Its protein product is CASSEGGQMNTEAFF.

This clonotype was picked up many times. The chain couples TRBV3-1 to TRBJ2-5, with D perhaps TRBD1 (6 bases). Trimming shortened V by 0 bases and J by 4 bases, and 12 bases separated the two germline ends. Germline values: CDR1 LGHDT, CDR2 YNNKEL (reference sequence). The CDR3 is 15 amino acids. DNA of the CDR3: TGTGCCAGCAGCCAAGAGTCGGGCAGGGGAGAGACCCAGTACTTC. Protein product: CASSQESGRGETQYF.

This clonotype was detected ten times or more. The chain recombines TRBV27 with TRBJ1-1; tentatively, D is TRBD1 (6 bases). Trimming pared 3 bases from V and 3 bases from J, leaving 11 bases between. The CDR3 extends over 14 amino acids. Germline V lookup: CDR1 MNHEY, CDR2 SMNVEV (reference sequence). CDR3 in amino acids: CASSLQGRDTEAFF. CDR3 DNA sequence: TGTGCCAGCAGTTTGCAGGGGAGAGACACTGAAGCTTTCTTT.

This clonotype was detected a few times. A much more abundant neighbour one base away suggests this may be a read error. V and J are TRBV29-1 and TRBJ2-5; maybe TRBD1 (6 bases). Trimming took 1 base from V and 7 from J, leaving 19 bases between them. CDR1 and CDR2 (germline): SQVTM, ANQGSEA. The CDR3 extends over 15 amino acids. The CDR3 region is CSVEGRLGHTGTQYF. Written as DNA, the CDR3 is TGCAGCGTTGAAGGGCGGTTGGGACACACGGGGACCCAGTACTTC.

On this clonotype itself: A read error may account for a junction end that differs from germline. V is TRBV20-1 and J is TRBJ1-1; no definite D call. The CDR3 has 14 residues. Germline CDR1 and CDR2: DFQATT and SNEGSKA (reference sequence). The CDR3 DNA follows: TGCAGTGCTAGAGTTCTGGGAATAGGCACTGAAGCTTCCTTT. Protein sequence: CSARVLGIGTEASF.

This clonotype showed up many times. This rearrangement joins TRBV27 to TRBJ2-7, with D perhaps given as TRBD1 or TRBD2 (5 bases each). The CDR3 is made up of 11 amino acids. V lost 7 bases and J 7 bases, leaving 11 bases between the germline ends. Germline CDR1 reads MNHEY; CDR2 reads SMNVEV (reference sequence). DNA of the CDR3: TGTGCCAGCAAGAACTGGGGGGAGCAGTACTTC. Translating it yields CASKNWGEQYF.

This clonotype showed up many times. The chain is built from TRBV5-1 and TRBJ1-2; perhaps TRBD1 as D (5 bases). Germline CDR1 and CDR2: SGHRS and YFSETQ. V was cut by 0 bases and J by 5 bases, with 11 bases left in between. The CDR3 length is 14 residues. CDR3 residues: CASSLARDPYGYTF. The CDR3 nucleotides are TGCGCCAGCAGCTTGGCCAGGGACCCATATGGCTACACCTTC.

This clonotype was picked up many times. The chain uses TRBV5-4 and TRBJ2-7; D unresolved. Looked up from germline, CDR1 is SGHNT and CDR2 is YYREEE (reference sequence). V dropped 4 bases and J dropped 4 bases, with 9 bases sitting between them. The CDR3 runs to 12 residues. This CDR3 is CASSTNSYEQYF. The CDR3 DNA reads TGTGCCAGCAGCACCAACAGTTACGAGCAGTACTTC.

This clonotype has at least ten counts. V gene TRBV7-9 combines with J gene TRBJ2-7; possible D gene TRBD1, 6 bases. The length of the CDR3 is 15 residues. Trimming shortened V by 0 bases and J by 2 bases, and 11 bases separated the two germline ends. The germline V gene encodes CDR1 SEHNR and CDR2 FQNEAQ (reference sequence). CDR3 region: CASSLAETGTYEQYF. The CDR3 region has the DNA TGTGCCAGCAGCTTAGCAGAGACAGGAACCTACGAGCAGTACTTC. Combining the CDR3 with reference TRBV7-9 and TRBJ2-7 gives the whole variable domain DTGVSQNPRHKITKRGQNVTFRCDPISEHNRLYWYRQTLGQGPEFLTYFQNEAQLEKSRLLSDRFSAERPKGSFSTLEIQRTEQGDSAMYLCASSLAETGTYEQYFGPGTRLTVT.

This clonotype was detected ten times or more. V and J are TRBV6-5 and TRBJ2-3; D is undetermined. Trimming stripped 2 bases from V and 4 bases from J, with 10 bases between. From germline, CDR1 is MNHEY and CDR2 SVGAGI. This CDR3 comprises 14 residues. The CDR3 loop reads CASSYSGEADTQYF. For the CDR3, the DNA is TGTGCCAGCAGTTACAGTGGGGAAGCAGATACGCAGTATTTT.

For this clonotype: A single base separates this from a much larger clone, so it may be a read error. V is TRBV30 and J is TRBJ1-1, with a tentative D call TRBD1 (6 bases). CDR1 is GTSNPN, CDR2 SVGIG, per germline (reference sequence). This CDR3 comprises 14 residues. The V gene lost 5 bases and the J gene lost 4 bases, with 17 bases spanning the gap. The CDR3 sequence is CAWAMARGSTEAFF. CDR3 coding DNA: TGTGCCTGGGCGATGGCCAGGGGCTCCACTGAAGCTTTCTTT.

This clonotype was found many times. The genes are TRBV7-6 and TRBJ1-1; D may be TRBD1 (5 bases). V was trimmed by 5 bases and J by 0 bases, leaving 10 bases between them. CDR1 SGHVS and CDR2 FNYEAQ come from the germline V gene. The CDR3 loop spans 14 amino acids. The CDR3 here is CASSAGPMNTEAFF. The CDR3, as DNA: TGTGCCAGCAGCGCGGGACCTATGAACACTGAAGCTTTCTTT.

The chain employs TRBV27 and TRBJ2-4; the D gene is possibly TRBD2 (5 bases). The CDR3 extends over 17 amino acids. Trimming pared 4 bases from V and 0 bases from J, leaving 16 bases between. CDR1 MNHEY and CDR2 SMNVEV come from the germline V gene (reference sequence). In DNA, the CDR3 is TGTGCCAGCAGTTCCGTCTGGACGGGAATAGCCAAAAACATTCAGTACTTC. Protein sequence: CASSSVWTGIAKNIQYF.

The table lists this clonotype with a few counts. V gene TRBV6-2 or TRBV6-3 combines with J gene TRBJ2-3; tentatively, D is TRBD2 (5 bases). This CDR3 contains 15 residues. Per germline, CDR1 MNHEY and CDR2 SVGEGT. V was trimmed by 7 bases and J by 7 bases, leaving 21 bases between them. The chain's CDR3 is CASNPPSMVGNTQYF. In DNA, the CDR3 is TGTGCCAGCAACCCCCCGTCAATGGTCGGGAATACGCAGTATTTT.

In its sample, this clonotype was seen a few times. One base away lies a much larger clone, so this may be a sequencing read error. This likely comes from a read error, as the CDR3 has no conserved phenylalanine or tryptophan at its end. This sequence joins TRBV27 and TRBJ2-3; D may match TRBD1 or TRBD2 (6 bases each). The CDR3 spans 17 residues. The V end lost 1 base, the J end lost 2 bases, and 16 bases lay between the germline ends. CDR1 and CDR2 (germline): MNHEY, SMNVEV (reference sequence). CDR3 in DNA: TGTGCCAGCAGTTTATTGTCTGGGGGGCGCGCCACAGATACGCAGTATTCT. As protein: CASSLLSGGRATDTQYS.

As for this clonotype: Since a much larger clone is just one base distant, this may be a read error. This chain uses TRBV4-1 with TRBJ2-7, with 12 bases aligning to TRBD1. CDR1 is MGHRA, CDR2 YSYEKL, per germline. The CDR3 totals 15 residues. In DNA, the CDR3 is TGCGCCGGCAGCCAAGCCGGGACAGGGGGCTGGGAGCAGTACTTC. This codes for CAGSQAGTGGWEQYF.

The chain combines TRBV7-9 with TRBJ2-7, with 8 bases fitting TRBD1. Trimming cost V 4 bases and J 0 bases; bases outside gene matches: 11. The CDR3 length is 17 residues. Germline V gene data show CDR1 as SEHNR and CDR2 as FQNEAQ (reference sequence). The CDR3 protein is CASSSTVGDRSSYEQYF. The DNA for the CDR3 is TGTGCCAGCAGCTCAACCGTGGGGGACAGGAGCTCCTACGAGCAGTACTTC. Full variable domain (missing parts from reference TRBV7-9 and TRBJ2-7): DTGVSQNPRHKITKRGQNVTFRCDPISEHNRLYWYRQTLGQGPEFLTYFQNEAQLEKSRLLSDRFSAERPKGSFSTLEIQRTEQGDSAMYLCASSSTVGDRSSYEQYFGPGTRLTVT.

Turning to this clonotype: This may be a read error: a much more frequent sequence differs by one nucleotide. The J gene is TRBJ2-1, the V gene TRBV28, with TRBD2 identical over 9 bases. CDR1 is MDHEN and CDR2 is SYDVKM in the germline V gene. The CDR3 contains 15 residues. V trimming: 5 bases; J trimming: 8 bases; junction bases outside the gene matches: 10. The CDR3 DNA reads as TGTGCCAGCAGTCCGTTAGCGGGAGCGTGGGATGAGCAGTTCTTC. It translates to CASSPLAGAWDEQFF. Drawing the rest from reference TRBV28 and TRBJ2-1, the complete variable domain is DVKVTQSSRYLVKRTGEKVFLECVQDMDHENMFWYRQDPGLGLRLIYFSYDVKMKEKGDIPEGYSVSREKKERFSLILESASTNQTSMYLCASSPLAGAWDEQFFGPGTRLTVL.

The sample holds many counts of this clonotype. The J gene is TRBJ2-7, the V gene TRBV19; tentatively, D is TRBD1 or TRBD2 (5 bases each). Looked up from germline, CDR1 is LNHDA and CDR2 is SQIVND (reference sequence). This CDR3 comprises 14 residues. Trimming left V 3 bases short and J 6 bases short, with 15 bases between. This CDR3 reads CASSIRMGDPEQYF. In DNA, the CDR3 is TGTGCCAGTAGTATCAGGATGGGGGACCCCGAGCAGTACTTC.